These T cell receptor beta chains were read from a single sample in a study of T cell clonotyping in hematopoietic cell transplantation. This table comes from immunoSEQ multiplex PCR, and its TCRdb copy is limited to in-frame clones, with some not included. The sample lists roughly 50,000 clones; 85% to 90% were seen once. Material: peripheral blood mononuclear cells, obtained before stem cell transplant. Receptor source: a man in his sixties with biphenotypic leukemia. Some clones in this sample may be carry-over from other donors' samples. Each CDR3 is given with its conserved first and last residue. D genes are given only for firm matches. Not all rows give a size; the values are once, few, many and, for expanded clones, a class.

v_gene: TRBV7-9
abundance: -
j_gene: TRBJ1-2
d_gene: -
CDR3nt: TGTGCCAGCAGCTTGGGGGAATACTATGGCTACACCTTC
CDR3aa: CASSLGEYYGYTF

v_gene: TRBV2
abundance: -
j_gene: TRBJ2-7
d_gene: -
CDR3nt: TGTGCCAGCAGTGAAGCGCTCAGTTCTTCCTACGAGCAGTACTTC
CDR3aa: CASSEALSSSYEQYF

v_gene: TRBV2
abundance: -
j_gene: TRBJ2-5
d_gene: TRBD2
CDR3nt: TGTGCCAGCAGCGAAGCGACTAGCGGCACGGAGACCCAGTACTTC
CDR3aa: CASSEATSGTETQYF

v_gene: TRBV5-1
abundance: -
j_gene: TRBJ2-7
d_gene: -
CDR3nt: TGCGCCAGCAGCTTGGGTGAGGGCGGAGGATACGAGCAGTACTTC
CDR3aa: CASSLGEGGGYEQYF

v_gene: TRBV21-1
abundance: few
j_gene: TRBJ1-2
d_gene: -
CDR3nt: TGTGCCAGCAGCAAAATAGGGATCTATGGCTACACCTTC
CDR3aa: CASSKIGIYGYTF

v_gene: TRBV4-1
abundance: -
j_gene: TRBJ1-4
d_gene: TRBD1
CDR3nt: TGCGCCAGCAGCCAGCGCCCCGGGACAGGGAATGAAAAACTGTTTTTT
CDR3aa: CASSQRPGTGNEKLFF

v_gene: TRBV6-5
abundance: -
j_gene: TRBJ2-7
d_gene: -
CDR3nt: TGTGCCAGCAGTTACGGACGGTTCTACGAGCAGTACTTC
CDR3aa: CASSYGRFYEQYF

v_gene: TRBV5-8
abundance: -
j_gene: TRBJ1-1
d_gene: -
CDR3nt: TGTGCCAGCAGCCGGGGTGGGGCCGAAAACACTGAAGCTTTCTTT
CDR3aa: CASSRGGAENTEAFF

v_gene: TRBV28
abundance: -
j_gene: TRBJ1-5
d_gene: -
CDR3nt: TGTGCCAGCAGTCGCCAGGGTTATTTACAGCATTTT
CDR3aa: CASSRQGYLQHF

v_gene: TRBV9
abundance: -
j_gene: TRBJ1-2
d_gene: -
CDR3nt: TGTGCCAGCAGCGTAGGGGTGGGGCCCGTATCTTCGTACTATGGCTACACCTTC
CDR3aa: CASSVGVGPVSSYYGYTF

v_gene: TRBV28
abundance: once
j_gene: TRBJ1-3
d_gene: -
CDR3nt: TGTGCCAGCACTACCTCGAGGACCTCTGGAAACACCATATATTTT
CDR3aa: CASTTSRTSGNTIYF

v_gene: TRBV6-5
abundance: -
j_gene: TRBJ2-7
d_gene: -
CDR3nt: TGTGCCAGCAGTCGCCGGACTGGAGACTACGAGCAGTACTTC
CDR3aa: CASSRRTGDYEQYF

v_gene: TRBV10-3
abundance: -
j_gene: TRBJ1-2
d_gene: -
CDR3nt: TGTGCCATCAGTGATTCAACAGCCGGGGGCTACACCTTC
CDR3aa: CAISDSTAGGYTF

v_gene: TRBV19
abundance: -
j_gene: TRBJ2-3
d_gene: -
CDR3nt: TGTGCCAGTAGTATTAGCGTGTCAGATACGCAGTATTTT
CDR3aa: CASSISVSDTQYF

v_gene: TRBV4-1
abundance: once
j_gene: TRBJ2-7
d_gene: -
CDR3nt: TGCGCCAGCAGCCAATCTCAGGATTTCTCCTACGAGCAGTACTTC
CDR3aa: CASSQSQDFSYEQYF

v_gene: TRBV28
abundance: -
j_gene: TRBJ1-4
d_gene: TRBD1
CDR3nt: TGTGCCAGCTTTCAACAGCAGGGGGGTGGTGAAAAACTGTTTTTT
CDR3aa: CASFQQQGGGEKLFF

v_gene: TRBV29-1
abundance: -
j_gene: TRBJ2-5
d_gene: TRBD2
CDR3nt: TGCAGCGCGCGGGAGGGCGAGACCCAGTACTTC
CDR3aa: CSAREGETQYF

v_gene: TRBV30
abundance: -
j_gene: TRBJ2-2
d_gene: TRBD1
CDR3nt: TGTGCCTGGAGTGTCAGGGGGTTCCACACCGGGGAGCTGTTTTTT
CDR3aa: CAWSVRGFHTGELFF

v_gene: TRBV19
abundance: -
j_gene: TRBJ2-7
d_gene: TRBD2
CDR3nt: TGTGCCAGTAGCCTGGATAGCGGGAGTTGGTCCTACGAGCAGTACTTC
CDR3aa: CASSLDSGSWSYEQYF

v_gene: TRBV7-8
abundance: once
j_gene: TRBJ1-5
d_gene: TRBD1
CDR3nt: TGTGCCAGCAGCTTAGGACAGGGATATCAGCCCCAGCATTTT
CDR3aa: CASSLGQGYQPQHF

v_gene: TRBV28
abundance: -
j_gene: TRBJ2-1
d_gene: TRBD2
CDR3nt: TGTGCCAGCAGTCCCTCGCGTAGCGGGACGAACGGCAATGAGCAGTTCTTC
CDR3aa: CASSPSRSGTNGNEQFF

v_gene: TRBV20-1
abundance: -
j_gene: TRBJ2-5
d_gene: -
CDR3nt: TGCAGTCCGGAGTACCAAGAGACCCAGTACTTC
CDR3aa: CSPEYQETQYF

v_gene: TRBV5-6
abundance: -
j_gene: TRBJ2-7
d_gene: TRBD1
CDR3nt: TGTGCCAGCAGCTTAGGACAGGCAATCTCCTACGAGCAGTACTTC
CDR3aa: CASSLGQAISYEQYF

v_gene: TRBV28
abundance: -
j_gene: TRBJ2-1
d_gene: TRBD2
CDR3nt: TGTGCCAGCAGTCGACTAGCGGGAGGTAGCAATGAGCAGTTCTTC
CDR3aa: CASSRLAGGSNEQFF

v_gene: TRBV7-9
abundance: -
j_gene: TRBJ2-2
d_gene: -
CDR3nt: TGTGCCAGCAGCTTATGGAACCCGAACACCGGGGAGCTGTTTTTT
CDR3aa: CASSLWNPNTGELFF

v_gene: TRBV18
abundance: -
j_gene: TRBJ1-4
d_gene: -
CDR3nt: TGTGCCAGCTCACCGGCGGGGGGCGACAGTGAAAAACTGTTTTTT
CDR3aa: CASSPAGGDSEKLFF

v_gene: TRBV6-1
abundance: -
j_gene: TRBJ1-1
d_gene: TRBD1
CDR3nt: TGTGCCAGCAGTGGAGGACAGGTGAACACTGAAGCTTTCTTT
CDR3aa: CASSGGQVNTEAFF

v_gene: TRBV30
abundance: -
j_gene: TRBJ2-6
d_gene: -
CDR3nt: TGTGCCTGGAGTTACCCTGCCGGGGCCAACGTCCTGACTTTC
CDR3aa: CAWSYPAGANVLTF

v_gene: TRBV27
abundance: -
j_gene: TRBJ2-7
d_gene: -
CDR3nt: TGTGCCAGCAGTTTTGGGGGTTACGAGCAGTACTTC
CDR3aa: CASSFGGYEQYF

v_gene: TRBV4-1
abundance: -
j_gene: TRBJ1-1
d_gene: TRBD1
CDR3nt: TGCGCCAGCAGCCAAGAGAGGGACAGGGGTTATTCGGCTTTCTTT
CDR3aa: CASSQERDRGYSAFF

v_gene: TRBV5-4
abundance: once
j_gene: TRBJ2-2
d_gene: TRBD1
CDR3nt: TGTGCCAGCAGCTCCGGGACAGGCTATTACGGGGAGCTGTTTTTT
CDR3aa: CASSSGTGYYGELFF

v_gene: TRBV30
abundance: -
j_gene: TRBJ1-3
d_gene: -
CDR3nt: TGTGCCTGGAGTGGTGACTTCTCTGGAAACACCATATATTTT
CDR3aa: CAWSGDFSGNTIYF

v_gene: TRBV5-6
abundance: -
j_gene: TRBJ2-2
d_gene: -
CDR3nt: TGTGCCAGCAGTCCCACTCACGGGTGGGGGGACACCGGGGAGCTGTTTTTT
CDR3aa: CASSPTHGWGDTGELFF

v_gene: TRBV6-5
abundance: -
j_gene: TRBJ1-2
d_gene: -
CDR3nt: TGTGCCAGCAGTTACCGAGGGGTGGGCAGTGGCTACACCTTC
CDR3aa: CASSYRGVGSGYTF

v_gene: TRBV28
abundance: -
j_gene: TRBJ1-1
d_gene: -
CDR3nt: TGTGCCAGCAGCCCCCCGACGGTTGTGAGCACTGAAGCTTTCTTT
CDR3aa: CASSPPTVVSTEAFF

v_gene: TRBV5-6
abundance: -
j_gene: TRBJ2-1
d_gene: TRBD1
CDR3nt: TGTGCCAGCAGGCATACCGGGACAGGGGGGTACAATGAGCAGTTCTTC
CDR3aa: CASRHTGTGGYNEQFF

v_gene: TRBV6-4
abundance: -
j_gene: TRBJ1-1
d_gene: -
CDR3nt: TGTGCCAGCAGTGATTTCAAGACTGAAGCTTTCTTT
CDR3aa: CASSDFKTEAFF

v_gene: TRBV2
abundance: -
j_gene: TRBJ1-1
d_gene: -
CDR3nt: TGTGCCAGCACGGTCATGGGGAACACTGAAGCTTTCTTT
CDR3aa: CASTVMGNTEAFF

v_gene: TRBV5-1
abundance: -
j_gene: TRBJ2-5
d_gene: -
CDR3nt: TGCGCCAGCAGCTTGGATTGGTCGCAAGAGACCCAGTACTTC
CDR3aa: CASSLDWSQETQYF

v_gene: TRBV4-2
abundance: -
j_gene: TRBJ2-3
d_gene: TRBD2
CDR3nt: TGTGCCAGCAGCCCTTTGGGGACTAGCGGGAGATTGGGCACAGATACGCAGTATTTT
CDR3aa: CASSPLGTSGRLGTDTQYF

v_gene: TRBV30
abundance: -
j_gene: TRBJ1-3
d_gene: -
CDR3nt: TGTGCCTGGGGTACGGGAATTTCTGGAAACACCATATATTTT
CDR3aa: CAWGTGISGNTIYF

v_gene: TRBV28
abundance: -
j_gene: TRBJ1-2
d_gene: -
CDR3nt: TGTGCCAGCAGTTCCCGAGGAGGCGAGGGGAGAGGAGAAGGCTACACCTTC
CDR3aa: CASSSRGGEGRGEGYTF

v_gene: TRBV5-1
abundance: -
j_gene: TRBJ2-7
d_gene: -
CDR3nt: TGCGCCAGCAGTTTAGGGGTTGACGAGCAGTACTTC
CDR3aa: CASSLGVDEQYF

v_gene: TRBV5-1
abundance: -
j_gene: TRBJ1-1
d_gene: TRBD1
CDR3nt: TGCGCCAGCAGCTCAGGGGGACAGGGGGTCGCTGAAGCTTTCTTT
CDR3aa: CASSSGGQGVAEAFF

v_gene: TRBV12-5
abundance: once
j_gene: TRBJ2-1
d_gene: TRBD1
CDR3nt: TGTGCTAGTGGTTTATCCGGGACAGGGGGCCTTGAGCAGTTCTTC
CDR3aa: CASGLSGTGGLEQFF

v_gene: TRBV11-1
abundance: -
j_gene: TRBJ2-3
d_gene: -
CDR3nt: TGTGCCAGCAGCTCACCTCCGGTTTCGACCACGCAGTATTTT
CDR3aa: CASSSPPVSTTQYF

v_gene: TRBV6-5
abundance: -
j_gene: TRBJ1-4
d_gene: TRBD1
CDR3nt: TGTGCCAGCAGACGGACAGGCGAAAATGAAAAACTGTTTTTT
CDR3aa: CASRRTGENEKLFF

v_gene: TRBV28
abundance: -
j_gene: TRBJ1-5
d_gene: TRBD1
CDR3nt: TGTGCCAGCAGCTGGACAGGGAAACAGCCCCAGCATTTT
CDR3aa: CASSWTGKQPQHF

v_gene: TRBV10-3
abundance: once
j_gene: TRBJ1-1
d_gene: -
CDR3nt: TGTGCCATCAGTGAGAGTAGGGACACTGAAGCTTTCTTT
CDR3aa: CAISESRDTEAFF

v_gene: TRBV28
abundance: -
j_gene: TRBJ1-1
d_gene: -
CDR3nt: TGTGCCAGCAGTTTAGGACAAAACACTGAAGCTTTCTTT
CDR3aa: CASSLGQNTEAFF

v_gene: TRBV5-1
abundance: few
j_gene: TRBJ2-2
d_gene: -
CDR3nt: TGCGCCAGCAGCTTGGTTCTAGGACGTCCCGGGGAGCTGTTTTTT
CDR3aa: CASSLVLGRPGELFF

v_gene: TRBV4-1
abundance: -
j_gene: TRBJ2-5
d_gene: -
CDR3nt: TGCGCCAGCAGCTTTAGCGGCGCCGGTGAGACCCAGTACTTC
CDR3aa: CASSFSGAGETQYF

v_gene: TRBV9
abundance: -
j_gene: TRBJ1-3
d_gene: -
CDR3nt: TGTGCCAGCAGCGTAGGTCTCGCAGCTGCGGGAAACACCATATATTTT
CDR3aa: CASSVGLAAAGNTIYF

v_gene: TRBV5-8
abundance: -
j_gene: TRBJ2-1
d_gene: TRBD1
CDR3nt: TGTGCCAGCAGCCCACGCTACGACAGGGGGTTTATCGATGAGCAGTTCTTC
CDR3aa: CASSPRYDRGFIDEQFF

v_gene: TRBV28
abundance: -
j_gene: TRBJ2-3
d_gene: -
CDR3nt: TGTGCCAGCATGGGGCCAGAGGCCCTCCCCACAGATACGCAGTATTTT
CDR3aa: CASMGPEALPTDTQYF

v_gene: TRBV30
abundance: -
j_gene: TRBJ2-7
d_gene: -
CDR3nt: TGTGCCTGGAGTGGAGGATACTCCTACGAGCAGTACTTC
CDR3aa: CAWSGGYSYEQYF